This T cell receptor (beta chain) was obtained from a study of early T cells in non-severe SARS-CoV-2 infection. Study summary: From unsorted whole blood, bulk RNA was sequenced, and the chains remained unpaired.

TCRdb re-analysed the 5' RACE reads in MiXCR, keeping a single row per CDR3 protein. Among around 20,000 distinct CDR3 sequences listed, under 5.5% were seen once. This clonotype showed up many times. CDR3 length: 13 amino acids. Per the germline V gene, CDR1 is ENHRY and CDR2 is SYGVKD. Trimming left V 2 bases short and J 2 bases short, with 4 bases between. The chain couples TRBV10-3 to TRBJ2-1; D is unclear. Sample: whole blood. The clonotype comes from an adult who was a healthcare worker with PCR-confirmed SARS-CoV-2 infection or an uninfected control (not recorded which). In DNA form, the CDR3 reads TGTGCCATCAGTGAGACCCCCTACAATGAGCAGTTCTTC. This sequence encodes CAISETPYNEQFF.